What follows is one TCR beta chain and its context. In its sample, this clone was seen once. Its specific antigen is unknown. One base away there is no much larger clone; base qualities are not given. Library preparation was by the immunoSEQ multiplex PCR assay. A mixture of 60 forward primers for TCR Vbeta segments and 13 reverse primers for TCR Jbeta segments was used in the multiplex PCR. The CDR3 region of rearranged TCR beta genes was amplified from genomic DNA with a multiplex PCR assay. Amplified TCR beta libraries were sequenced as 87-base-pair reads on the Illumina HiSeq System. The study's processing was this. A later analysis tallied roughly 78 million unique TCR beta chains across the approximately 670 repertoires, and about 12 million of those chains were shared by two or more donors. Raw reads were error-corrected and collapsed into unique sequences by a nearest-neighbor algorithm in which closely related sequences were merged to remove PCR and sequencing errors. CDR3 sequences were aligned to IMGT reference sequences to assign V, D and J gene segments. For a sequence to be retained, a match of at least six nucleotides to both a V gene segment and a J gene segment was required. Rearrangements were classified as productive when the CDR3 lacked stop codons and remained in frame with V and J, and all other rearrangements were classified as non-productive. CDR3 was defined according to IMGT convention as the region running from the second conserved V-encoded cysteine to the conserved J-encoded phenylalanine. The earlier analysis of about 560 of the donors excluded any sequence lacking an unambiguous match to a single V gene segment. An earlier analysis of over 450 of the donors classified V segments as functional when productive rearrangements were above 56.7% and as segregating when the standard deviation between donors was above 5%. A statistical classification framework was developed to diagnose cytomegalovirus status using the catalog of TCR beta chain sequences. A later analysis assigned V and J genes by comparing TCR nucleotide sequences with IMGT/GENE-DB human TR gene sequences. Using the TCRdist pipeline, a later analysis assigned CDR3 sequences along with most-parsimonious VDJ recombination scenarios. In a later analysis, each TCR beta chain was defined by its CDR3 amino acid sequence together with its V-gene family, and reads without a unique V-gene family were excluded. In a later analysis, approximately 640 highly shared, low-generation-probability nucleotide sequences were removed to address suspected cross-contamination and a sequencing artifact. For each public chain, a later analysis derived a clonal expansion index from normalized ranks of inferred template counts within each repertoire. A later analysis computed generation probabilities with a VDJ recombination model fitted to out-of-frame rearrangements, and checked the results against IGoR. In a later analysis, TCR-TCR, TCR-HLA and TCR-CMV co-occurrence was scored with hypergeometric tests, and a repertoire-size bias correction was applied to TCR pairs. False discovery rates were estimated in a later analysis by permuting HLA or CMV assignments 20 times. In a later analysis, co-occurring TCRs were grouped using DBSCAN, with TCRdist sequence similarity added in when clustering inside HLA-allele-positive subsets. Repertoires with fewer than 30,000 or more than 120,000 public chains, plus five repertoires with anomalous nucleotide sharing, were excluded from co-occurrence clustering. TCRdb obtained this table from immuneACCESS and retained in-frame rearrangements with V and J assigned. These tables miss some clones; where compared with another copy, unresolved V genes account for less than half of the shortfall, and the remainder is unexplained. Clone size and V and J calls were adopted from that table, with D and trimming inferred from the DNA. In this sample the table shows roughly 120,000 clones, around 69% of which occur a single time. The top ten clones comprise just under 8.5% of the sample.

Taken from the germline V gene, the CDR1 and CDR2 loops are SGHRS and YFSETQ. The CDR3 covers 15 residues, taking in both the cysteine and the phenylalanine. Only the CDR3 region is kept as DNA, spanning 45 bases read in frame from base 1. V is shortened by 1 base, J by 2 bases, and the region joining them spans 12 bases. The cohort comprised hundreds of healthy bone marrow donors. Cohort members were all nominally healthy when sampled, although unrecorded immune exposures were likely present. The donor was CMV seropositive and was included in the group of 250 to 300 seropositive cohort members. Every donor gave a peripheral blood sample, and the peripheral blood mononuclear cells from that sample were used for TCR beta sequencing. Genomic DNA extraction from the blood cell samples was performed with the Qiagen DNeasy Blood Extraction Kit. This record comes from a study of cytomegalovirus exposure and HLA in healthy donors (dated by TCRdb to 2017 to 2019). As for the study more broadly: According to an earlier analysis of a few hundred of the donors, about 190 million T cells yielded 117 million unique TCR beta sequences and 276 Gb of sequence data. The T cell repertoires of 666 subjects were profiled by immunosequencing and related to cytomegalovirus serostatus. To decide whether each TCR beta V gene segment behaved as functional or pseudogenic, an earlier analysis of some 540 of the donors relied on high-throughput TCR beta sequencing. In a later analysis, previously published TCR beta repertoires from 666 donors were re-analyzed and high-resolution HLA genotyping was added so that TCR occurrence patterns could be studied. The genetic ancestry cluster associated with self-reported Caucasian donors included 65% to 90% of the approximately 430 genotyped donors. High-throughput TCR immunosequencing, statistical association of individual TCRs with disease status, and machine learning were combined to predict cytomegalovirus infection status. Rather than drawing on any new phenotypic data, the later analysis identified candidate immune exposures from TCR beta sequences and the way those sequences occurred across donors. HLA typing included class I and class II loci at four-digit resolution. On average, approximately 250,000 unique TCR beta nucleotide sequences were sequenced per donor among 350 to 400 genotyped donors of the cohort, with 15% to 20% of those sequences being non-productive. Roughly 300 gigabases of sequencing data and approximately 84 million unique TCR sequences were included in an early release covering 550 to 650 HLA-typed donors. Four to six DR-DQ haplotypes were handled as single units for association and clustering because linkage in the cohort was strong. Typing coverage differed by locus: A, B, C, DRB1 and DQB1 were typed in about 629-640 donors, DQA1 in roughly 500, DPA1 in some 570, and DPB1 in approximately 450. Donor age, sex, ethnicity and CMV serostatus were collected together with the repertoire data. The aim of the study was to test whether cataloging public T cell receptors could identify signatures of past pathogen exposure. In addition to the first cohort of 666 subjects, a separate validation cohort of approximately 130 different subjects was used. Every repertoire in the discovery cohort had been generated on one and the same sequencing platform. A later genetic analysis took genome-wide SNP genotypes for about three fifths of the 666 donors and used that subset as a discovery cohort.

Beyond this particular receptor, the publication reports: In a later analysis, most CMV-associated TCR beta chains were found to appear HLA-restricted, with HLA associations seemingly driven largely by CMV exposure. Most TCR sequences were observed very rarely across donors, whereas some public TCRs were present in many individuals. In a later analysis, several top co-occurrence clusters were reported to appear linked to parvovirus B19, influenza, CMV and Epstein-Barr virus. Because the 87-base-pair reads could not distinguish some IMGT-functional V segments, including TRBV6-2 and TRBV6-3, those segments were excluded. A cluster of highly shared sequence variants was judged likely to be a technical artifact of the sequencing pipeline. A further reported finding was that TCR beta sequences accurately predicted the HLA-A and HLA-B alleles for most subjects in the first cohort. The presence/absence analyses assumed that sequencing depth was roughly uniform across donors, and that assumption may not be true. In the study, approximately 160 TCR beta chains were listed as associated with cytomegalovirus. Linkage disequilibrium might explain the correlated functional status among segregating V segments, but an unknown experimental factor could not be excluded. In vitro tests confirmed that a few of the cytomegalovirus-associated TCR beta chains recognize cytomegalovirus antigens. The authors suggested that the approach could potentially be generalized to other disease states and immunological phenotypes. This cohort had only TCR beta chains sequenced, and the lack of alpha or paired-chain data limited which features could be detected. The only immune exposure information available for the cohort was CMV serostatus. In a later analysis, TCR association rates were found to vary across HLA loci, with the most associated TCRs seen for DRB1 alleles and the fewest for HLA-C alleles. An earlier analysis of approximately 540 of the donors showed that most TCR beta V segments appeared in productive rearrangements either about 87% or about 30% of the time, which broadly matched IMGT annotations. In both the original and validation cohorts, the classifier was reported to diagnose cytomegalovirus status with high specificity and sensitivity. Compared with the roughly 700-donor mean, donors in an Asian-associated ancestry cluster had fewer N-insertions in productive TCRs, according to a later genetic analysis. In a later genetic analysis, a missense DCLRE1C variant was associated with V-gene and J-gene trimming of TCR beta chains, and the association was replicated in an independent cohort. Specific HLA alleles were associated with 16,951 TCR beta sequences at a false discovery rate of 0.05 in a later analysis. Because some donors lacked HLA typing at each locus, the association tests relied only on the typed subset. Because counts were too low, seventeen rarely observed V segments, including chromosome 9 orphons, were excluded from the earlier analysis of 587 of the donors. A later analysis found that HLA-associated TCR beta chains were more clonally expanded and had lower generation probabilities than equally common non-associated chains. Assigning TCR associations to individual alleles was difficult when HLA alleles, especially DR and DQ, strongly co-occurred.

The chain joins TRBV5-1 to TRBJ2-5; TRBD1 is a weak D gene call, 5 bases matching. The sequencing input was PBMCs. The sequence was collected from a woman aged 35 to 49 in good health and CMV-seropositive. The DNA is as follows: TGCGCCAGCAGCTTGTTTTCTCCAGGGCAAGAGACCCAGTACTTC. This encodes CASSLFSPGQETQYF.